This T cell receptor beta chain was retrieved from a study of T cells in Graves' hyperthyroidism and ophthalmopathy. The V gene end was trimmed by 5 bases and the J gene end by 4 bases; junction bases not matched to a gene: 9. The CDR3 is 16 amino acids. CDR1 and CDR2 (germline): MDHEN, SYDVKM. Using RNA transcripts as the source, TCR beta CDR3 regions were amplified. The TCR CDR3 first-round RT-PCR relied on the HTBI primer set. A single record per CDR3 protein comes from TCRdb applying MiXCR to the multiplex PCR reads. The sample includes approximately 640,000 distinct CDR3 sequences, around a sixth of them seen just once. This clonotype was counted between two and nine times.

The receptor was isolated from a man aged 50 to 60 with Graves' hyperthyroidism. V is TRBV28 and J is TRBJ2-1; 9 nucleotides line up with TRBD2. Sequenced sample: blood. The CDR3 sequence is CASSTRLAEGYNEQFF. The CDR3 coding sequence is TGTGCCAGCAGTACCCGACTAGCGGAGGGGTACAATGAGCAGTTCTTC.